These T cell receptor beta chains were read from a single sample in a study of early T cells in non-severe SARS-CoV-2 infection. TCRdb re-analysed the 5' RACE reads in MiXCR, keeping a single row per CDR3 protein. The sample lists 60,000 to 75,000 distinct CDR3 sequences, over 9.5% occurring once. Sequencing used whole blood, obtained at baseline. The source of these receptors is an adult who was a healthcare worker with PCR-confirmed SARS-CoV-2 infection or an uninfected control (not recorded which). The CDR3 runs from the conserved cysteine through the conserved F or W. The D gene is left open where the match is weak. Only some rows state a clone size, as once, few, many or a class for expanded clones.

J	size	D	V	DNA	CDR3
TRBJ2-5	few	-	TRBV2	TGTGCCAGCAGTGGTAGCGCTGAGACCCAGTACTTC	CASSGSAETQYF
TRBJ2-7	once	-	TRBV5-1	TGCGCCAGCAGCTTGGACCTCTACGAGCAGTACTTC	CASSLDLYEQYF
TRBJ2-7	-	TRBD1	TRBV29-1	TGCAGCGTTTATTCCGGGACAGACCCCTACGAGCAGTACTTC	CSVYSGTDPYEQYF
TRBJ2-5	few	TRBD2	TRBV5-1	TGCGCCAGCAGCTTGCGGGGGGGCGAGACCCAGTACTTC	CASSLRGGETQYF
TRBJ2-2	few	TRBD1	TRBV29-1	TGCAGCGTGACAGGGATCCTGAACACCGGGGAGCTGTTTTTT	CSVTGILNTGELFF
TRBJ2-3	-	-	TRBV7-2	TGTGCCAGCAGCCCGGAGTGGTCAGATACGCAGTATTTT	CASSPEWSDTQYF
TRBJ2-1	-	-	TRBV6-2/TRBV6-3	TGTGCCAGCAGTTACTATAACAATGAGCAGTTCTTC	CASSYYNNEQFF
TRBJ2-1	-	TRBD1	TRBV4-1	TGCGCCAGCAGCCAAGTAGGCAGGGGGCCGGGCAATGAGCAGTTCTTC	CASSQVGRGPGNEQFF
TRBJ1-5	few	-	TRBV3-1	TGTGCCAGCAGCCAAGATTCGGGGAGGGCTCAGCCCCAGCATTTT	CASSQDSGRAQPQHF
TRBJ2-1	few	TRBD2	TRBV6-2/TRBV6-3	TGTGCCAGCAGAGATCCGGGACTAGCGGGATCGAATAACAATGAGCAGTTCTTC	CASRDPGLAGSNNNEQFF
TRBJ2-5	few	-	TRBV7-3	TGTGCCAGCAGCTCCACGGGGGTAGAGACCCAGTACTTC	CASSSTGVETQYF
TRBJ2-7	-	-	TRBV29-1	TGCAGCGTTGTTGCGGGGTACGAGCAGTACTTC	CSVVAGYEQYF
TRBJ2-3	few	TRBD2	TRBV10-3	TGTGCCATCAGTAGCCCGGGGGGGCGAACAGATACGCAGTATTTT	CAISSPGGRTDTQYF
TRBJ1-6	-	-	TRBV30	TGTGCCTGGAGTTCGTCCCGGGGGAGTAATTCACCCCTCCACTTT	CAWSSSRGSNSPLHF
TRBJ2-2	-	-	TRBV5-6	TGTGCCAGCAGCTTATTTGACAATCAATTTCACACCGGGGAGCTGTTTTTT	CASSLFDNQFHTGELFF
TRBJ2-3	few	-	TRBV5-1	TGCGCCAGTGCCGTCAGCCCAGGTTCAGATACGCAGTATTTT	CASAVSPGSDTQYF
TRBJ2-3	many	-	TRBV6-2/TRBV6-3	TGTGCCAGCAGTTCTGGGGCGTTCCCAGATACGCAGTATTTT	CASSSGAFPDTQYF
TRBJ1-4	few	-	TRBV29-1	TGCAGCGTTGGAGGGTCAGCCATTAATGAAAAACTGTTTTTT	CSVGGSAINEKLFF
TRBJ2-1	-	-	TRBV7-6	TGTGCCAGCAGCTTAGCGGCTAGCGTAAGCTCCTACAATGAGCAGTTCTTC	CASSLAASVSSYNEQFF
TRBJ2-7	many	-	TRBV20-1	TGCAGTGCTAGAGGTGGACATGGGTGGGACGAGCAGTACTTC	CSARGGHGWDEQYF
TRBJ2-5	many	-	TRBV7-2	TGTGCCAGCAGCCAGGGGGGTCAAGAGACCCAGTACTTC	CASSQGGQETQYF
TRBJ1-1	many	-	TRBV18	TGTGCCAGCTCACCACCAGGGATGAACACTGAAGCTTTCTTT	CASSPPGMNTEAFF
TRBJ1-3	few	-	TRBV11-2	TGTGCCAGCAGCAAAGAAGGGGGGACCCGGTGCCGGAACACCATATATTTT	CASSKEGGTRCRNTIYF
TRBJ2-1	many	TRBD1	TRBV5-1	TGCGCCAGCAGATTAGGGTCGAGTGGGACAGGGAGCTCCTACAATGAGCAGTTCTTC	CASRLGSSGTGSSYNEQFF
TRBJ2-5	few	TRBD1	TRBV5-1	TGCGCCAGCAGCCCTACCGGGACAGGCGGAGAGACCCAGTACTTC	CASSPTGTGGETQYF
TRBJ2-3	many	TRBD2	TRBV12-3/TRBV12-4	TGTGCCAGCGGTCCCGGGGGGGCCTCAGATACGCAGTATTTT	CASGPGGASDTQYF
TRBJ2-7	few	-	TRBV7-9	TGTGCCAGCAGCTTAGTAGGGTCGACCTACGAGCAGTACTTC	CASSLVGSTYEQYF
TRBJ1-2	-	-	TRBV20-1	TGCAGTGCTAGAGACAGGGTCCGGTTCTATGGCTACACCTTC	CSARDRVRFYGYTF
TRBJ1-2	-	-	TRBV19	TGTGCCAGTACCAATCGAGGGTCCCCTAGCTATGGCTACACCTTC	CASTNRGSPSYGYTF
TRBJ1-5	many	-	TRBV7-2	TGTGCCAGCAGCTTTGGGAGCCAGGGCAATCAGCCCCAGCATTTT	CASSFGSQGNQPQHF
TRBJ2-7	many	TRBD1	TRBV7-9	TGTGCCAGCAGCTTAGCGCTTTTAGGGGGCTCGGCCTACGAGCAGTACTTC	CASSLALLGGSAYEQYF
TRBJ2-2	-	TRBD2	TRBV5-1	TGCGCCAGCAGCTTAAGGGCTAGCGGCACCGGGGAGCTGTTTTTT	CASSLRASGTGELFF
TRBJ1-6	-	TRBD1	TRBV20-1	TGCAGTGCTGAAGACAGGGTGAATTCACCCCTCCACTTT	CSAEDRVNSPLHF
TRBJ1-6	-	-	TRBV20-1	TGCAGTGCTAGAGAGGGGGGGCCGATTGATAATTCACCCCTCCACTTT	CSAREGGPIDNSPLHF
TRBJ1-2	many	-	TRBV3-1	TGTGCCAGCAGCCAAGAGTGGGGGAGGTATGGCTACACCTTC	CASSQEWGRYGYTF
TRBJ1-4	-	-	TRBV6-2/TRBV6-3	TGTGCCAGCAGTCCTCCCCCTGTGTGGAATGAAAAACTGTTTTTT	CASSPPPVWNEKLFF
TRBJ2-7	many	-	TRBV2	TGTGCCAGCATCAAGTCTCAGGAGGTCCACGACTACGAGCAGTACTTC	CASIKSQEVHDYEQYF
TRBJ1-2	many	-	TRBV5-1	TGCGCCAGCAGCCCGGGCCCCGCCAACTATGGCTACACCTTC	CASSPGPANYGYTF
TRBJ2-2	few	TRBD2	TRBV12-3/TRBV12-4	TGTGCCAGTAACGGACTAGCGGGGGGCAGCGGGGAGCTGTTTTTT	CASNGLAGGSGELFF
TRBJ2-7	-	TRBD2	TRBV3-1	TGTGCCAGCAGCCCCACCGGGAGGGGTGACGAGCAGTACTTC	CASSPTGRGDEQYF
TRBJ2-2	few	TRBD2	TRBV9	TGTGCCAGCCCCGGACTAGCCCACACCGGGGAGCTGTTTTTT	CASPGLAHTGELFF